This record covers a single TCR beta chain. This clonotype appeared many times. Its antigen remains undetermined. Qualities for individual bases were not recorded, and no much larger clone is one base off. This record belongs to a study of early T cells in non-severe SARS-CoV-2 infection (dated by TCRdb to the early 2020s). Context from the whole study: Because TCR sequencing relied on bulk RNA taken from unsorted whole blood, pairing of alpha and beta chains was not possible.

The study was a case-control design nested within a healthcare worker cohort in London, UK, with weekly nasopharyngeal swab PCR tests and blood sampling. Healthcare workers were enrolled in the week of the UK lockdown, from 23 to 31 March 2020, and were followed every week for up to about 15 weeks. Broad study findings and their caveats: VDJdb matching was skewed toward anti-spike CD8 responses, so virus-specific expansions were likely underestimated and private and CD4 specificities were missed.

Preparation of the library involved 5' RACE. Sequencer: NextSeq 500. Unique molecular identifiers were attached to individual cDNA molecules in the TCR library protocol so that sequencing error and PCR bias could be corrected. Both TCR alpha and beta chains were sequenced, and tight co-correlation was observed between alpha and beta sequence abundances in each sample. The authors processed their data as follows. Decombinator V4 was used to annotate TCR sequences for V gene, J gene and CDR3. TCRs were defined as expanded if a significant change between any two time points was detected under a Poisson model with p below 0.0001. TCR abundances were normalised to the total number of TCRs sequenced in each sample and reported as counts per million. VDJdb, accessed on 1 November 2021, was searched for TCRs annotated for CMV, EBV and SARS-CoV-2, and TCRs annotated for more than one antigen were excluded. Using fastp at Q25 and MiXCR, TCRdb reprocessed the public reads and kept productive beta chains. CDR3 protein duplicates are merged, each entry listing the most common genes and DNA. TCRdb, not the authors, supplied the V and J calls. The sample table contains 30,000 to 35,000 distinct CDR3 sequences; only one count was recorded for under 5.5% of them. The ten largest clones represent just under 8% of the sample.

Sequenced sample: whole blood. This sequence was found in an adult who was a healthcare worker with PCR-confirmed SARS-CoV-2 infection or an uninfected control (not recorded which).

CDR3 reads: CATSRRDQETQYF. The DNA sequence is as follows: TGTGCCACCAGCAGGAGGGACCAAGAGACCCAGTACTTC. The chain couples TRBV15 to TRBJ2-5; D gene: possibly TRBD2, on 5 matching bases. Measured from the cysteine to the phenylalanine, the CDR3 is 13 residues long. Solely the CDR3 DNA is kept, with 39 bases framed from the first base. The CDR1 and CDR2 encoded by the germline V gene (reference sequence) are LNHNV and YYDKDF. Trimming removed 3 bases from V and 0 bases from J, leaving 5 bases between the germline ends.